These 30 T cell receptor beta chains were sequenced from one sample in a study of type 1 regulatory T cells. What these receptors recognize is not known. TCRdb analysed the reads with MiXCR anew, one entry per CDR3 protein. The data show just under 65,000 distinct CDR3 sequences, with almost 50% seen just once and more than 2% held by the top ten. The sample was cultured non-Tr1 T cells, either the whole culture or a sorted T cell fraction (not recorded which). Every receptor here comes from a human donor in good health.

The table lists this clonotype with a few counts. The chain carries TRBV5-6 and TRBJ2-7; TRBD1 might be the D (6 bases). V was shortened by 1 base and J by 5 bases, with 16 bases between the two germline ends. The V gene's germline CDR1 is SGHDT and CDR2 YYEEEE. CDR3 length equals 15 residues. The CDR3 bases are TGTGCCAGCAGCTTGAGTCCTTCCAGGGGCAACGAGCAGTACTTC. Translating it yields CASSLSPSRGNEQYF.

The V call is TRBV5-1, the J call TRBJ2-3; 10 bases align to TRBD2. The CDR3 totals 18 residues. The germline gives CDR1 SGHRS, CDR2 YFSETQ. The junction had 10 bases not matched to a gene; V was cut back by 3 bases and J by 0 bases. In nucleotides, the CDR3 is TGCGCCAGCAGCTACGGGACTAGCGCCTACCGGAGCACAGATACGCAGTATTTT. Translation: CASSYGTSAYRSTDTQYF.

This chain connects TRBV20-1 to TRBJ2-4; a weak D match, TRBD2 (6 bases). The CDR3 consists of 17 residues. V gave up 4 bases and J gave up 1 base, with 20 bases separating them. Germline V gene data show CDR1 as DFQATT and CDR2 as SNEGSKA (reference sequence). CDR3 amino acids: CSAMRDSIGLAKNIQYF. The CDR3 bases are TGCAGTGCTATGAGGGACTCGATCGGGTTGGCCAAAAACATTCAGTACTTC.

Only a few counts were recorded for this clonotype. This chain links TRBV2 with TRBJ2-6; D call uncertain. CDR1 SNHLY and CDR2 FYNNEI come from the germline V gene. The CDR3 has 17 residues. V lost 7 bases and J 0 bases, leaving 16 bases between the germline ends. The CDR3 nucleotides are TGTGCCAGCACGTATGGCAGGACCCCCTCTGGGGCCAACGTCCTGACTTTC. This gives the protein CASTYGRTPSGANVLTF.

This chain uses TRBV29-1 with TRBJ2-5; the D gene is possibly TRBD1 (5 bases). This CDR3 has 12 residues. With 6 bases removed from V and 5 bases from J, the gap between germline ends came to 13 bases. Germline lookup yields CDR1 SQVTM and CDR2 ANQGSEA. In DNA form, the CDR3 reads TGCAGCGTCGACAGTATTGGGGAGACCCAGTACTTC. Protein sequence: CSVDSIGETQYF.

This clonotype was picked up many times. The J gene is TRBJ1-2, the V gene TRBV7-2, with TRBD1 matching over 8 bases. CDR3 length: 14 amino acids. Trimming cost V 5 bases and J 4 bases; bases outside gene matches: 6. Germline V gives CDR1 SGHTA, CDR2 FQGNSA. For the CDR3, the DNA is TGTGCCAGCAGCCCGGACAGGGAACGCTATGGCTACACCTTC. This gives the protein CASSPDRERYGYTF. Full variable domain (missing parts from reference TRBV7-2 and TRBJ1-2): GAGVSQSPSNKVTEKGKDVELRCDPISGHTALYWYRQSLGQGLEFLIYFQGNSAPDKSGLPSDRFSAERTGGSVSTLTIQRTQQEDSAVYLCASSPDRERYGYTFGSGTRLTVV.

The chain combines TRBV20-1 with TRBJ2-3, with 7 nucleotides matching TRBD2. Germline lookup yields CDR1 DFQATT and CDR2 SNEGSKA (reference sequence). The CDR3 has 14 amino acids. V dropped 3 bases and J dropped 2; count of bases not matched to a gene: 5. CDR3 bases: TGCAGTGCTAGCGACGGGGGGATCACAGATACGCAGTATTTT. It translates to CSASDGGITDTQYF.

The V call is TRBV12-3 or TRBV12-4, the J call TRBJ2-3, with D perhaps given as TRBD1 or TRBD2 (5 bases each). The V end lost 3 bases, the J end lost 2 bases, and 15 bases lay between the germline ends. The CDR3 has 16 residues. CDR3 nucleotides: TGTGCCAGCAGTTTCTTTTCGAGGGGATCCACAGATACGCAGTATTTT. It translates to CASSFFSRGSTDTQYF.

This chain links TRBV3-1 with TRBJ1-3; D is perhaps TRBD1 (5 bases). There are 18 residues in the CDR3. Per germline, CDR1 LGHDT and CDR2 YNNKEL (reference sequence). The V and J ends lost 5 bases and 0 bases respectively, with 20 bases between them. CDR3 amino acids: CASSTLGGRVFSGNTIYF. The CDR3, as DNA: TGTGCCAGCAGCACCCTGGGGGGTAGGGTCTTCTCTGGAAACACCATATATTTT.

The rearrangement joins TRBV2 to TRBJ2-5; D may be TRBD1 (5 bases). Germline CDR1 SNHLY, CDR2 FYNNEI. The CDR3 runs to 15 residues. V lost 4 bases and J 3 bases, leaving 15 bases between the germline ends. DNA for the CDR3: TGTGCCAGCAGTGTCCGCGACAGTGTAGAAGAGACCCAGTACTTC. Translated: CASSVRDSVEETQYF.

The rearrangement uses TRBV6-2 or TRBV6-3 and TRBJ2-7; TRBD2 aligns across 7 bases. Germline CDR1 is MNHEY and CDR2 is SVGEGT. CDR3 length: 14 amino acids. Losses at the gene ends were 7 bases for V and 3 bases for J; bases not matched to a gene: 9. Here the CDR3 DNA reads TGTGCCAGCATCGAGAGCGGGACCCTCTACGAGCAGTACTTC. Translating it yields CASIESGTLYEQYF.

Written as DNA, the CDR3 is TGTGCCAGCAGCCTAGCAGGGTTAAGAGAGACCCAGTACTTC. It translates to CASSLAGLRETQYF. The V gene is TRBV6-2 or TRBV6-3, the J gene TRBJ2-5, with D perhaps assigned TRBD1 or TRBD2 (5 bases each). This CDR3 has 14 residues. Germline V CDR1 and CDR2: MNHEY, SVGEGT. V lost 6 bases and J 4 bases, leaving 15 bases between the germline ends.

This clonotype was found a few times. CDR3 sequence reads: CASSLWGEQYF. CDR3 nucleotides: TGTGCCAGCAGTTTATGGGGAGAGCAGTACTTC. This chain connects TRBV27 to TRBJ2-7, with D hard to call. The CDR3 is 11 residues long. Deletions cut 1 base from V and 7 bases from J, with 5 bases between. Germline loops: CDR1 MNHEY, CDR2 SMNVEV (reference sequence).

The rearrangement joins TRBV20-1 to TRBJ2-7; D is possibly TRBD1 (6 bases). Germline V gives CDR1 DFQATT, CDR2 SNEGSKA (reference sequence). This CDR3 region has 13 residues. The CDR3 bases are TGCAGCTTTGAGGGGGACGGAGCCTACGAGCAGTACTTC. Amino acid sequence: CSFEGDGAYEQYF.

This clonotype was counted only a few times. The CDR3 DNA reads as TGTGCCAGCAGACCCCTCCGGCTTCCGGAGCAGTACTTC. It encodes CASRPLRLPEQYF. This chain uses TRBV6-2 or TRBV6-3 with TRBJ2-7; D is undetermined. The V end lost 6 bases, the J end lost 7 bases, and 16 bases lay between the germline ends. Germline loops: CDR1 MNHEY, CDR2 SVGEGT. This CDR3 is 13 amino acids long.

There are a few counts of this clonotype. The gene calls are TRBV5-1 and TRBJ2-1; the match to TRBD2 covers 8 bases. Germline CDR1 reads SGHRS; CDR2 reads YFSETQ. CDR3 length: 14 amino acids. V was clipped by 4 bases and J by 6 bases; unmatched bases: 6. The CDR3 here is CASSPPLAGNEQFF. CDR3 sequence (DNA): TGCGCCAGCAGCCCCCCCCTAGCGGGCAATGAGCAGTTCTTC.

V is TRBV3-1 and J is TRBJ2-3; D not resolved. Deletions cut 4 bases from V and 5 bases from J, with 16 bases between. Germline V gene data show CDR1 as LGHDT and CDR2 as YNNKEL (reference sequence). The CDR3 covers 15 residues. CDR3 DNA: TGTGCCAGCAGCCGAGATACAGCCCTCGGAGATACGCAGTATTTT. Translating it yields CASSRDTALGDTQYF.

The V call is TRBV12-3 or TRBV12-4, the J call TRBJ1-2; 7 bases are a match to TRBD1. Trimming cost V 2 bases and J 4 bases; bases outside gene matches: 7. This CDR3 is 15 amino acids long. In DNA form, the CDR3 reads TGTGCCAGCAGTTTATTTGGGAGACAGGGCTATGGCTACACCTTC. It codes for CASSLFGRQGYGYTF.

In its sample, this clonotype was seen a few times. The chain uses TRBV12-3 or TRBV12-4 and TRBJ1-2; perhaps TRBD1 as D (6 bases). Trimming cost V 5 bases and J 4 bases, with 11 bases left between them. The CDR3 loop spans 13 amino acids. CDR3 nucleotide sequence: TGTGCCAGCAGTCCCCAGGGGAGCTATGGCTACACCTTC. This translates into CASSPQGSYGYTF.

The rearrangement links TRBV6-1 to TRBJ2-1, with 10 positions matching TRBD2. After removal of 5 bases from V and 3 bases from J, the junction contained 4 bases not matched to a gene. The CDR3 totals 15 residues. Germline lookup yields CDR1 MNHNS and CDR2 SASEGT. CDR3 nucleotides: TGTGCCAGCAGTCCCCGGACTAGCGGCTACAATGAGCAGTTCTTC. Encoded protein: CASSPRTSGYNEQFF.

The CDR3: CASSYSKEAGSSYEQYF. CDR3 DNA: TGTGCCAGCAGTTACTCGAAAGAAGCGGGGTCCTCCTACGAGCAGTACTTC. The chain combines TRBV6-6 with TRBJ2-7, with TRBD2 matching over 7 bases. V was clipped by 0 bases and J by 0 bases; unmatched bases: 8. The CDR3 length is 17 residues. Germline assignment: CDR1 MNHNY and CDR2 SVGAGI (reference sequence).

This clonotype has only one observation. This chain uses TRBV6-2 or TRBV6-3 with TRBJ2-7, with D perhaps matching TRBD1 or TRBD2 (5 bases each). CDR3 length: 15 amino acids. Germline loops: CDR1 MNHEY, CDR2 SVGEGT. The V and J ends lost 5 bases and 1 base respectively, with 15 bases between them. The DNA for the CDR3 is TGTGCCAGCAGTAAGGGACGGGATCTTTCCTACGAGCAGTACTTC. Its translation: CASSKGRDLSYEQYF.

This chain connects TRBV5-4 to TRBJ2-5, with D perhaps matching TRBD2 (6 bases). Germline V gene lookup returns CDR1 SGHNT and CDR2 YYREEE (reference sequence). Trimming shortened V by 0 bases and J by 5 bases, and 11 bases separated the two germline ends. CDR3 size: 14 residues. The CDR3 DNA reads TGTGCCAGCAGCTTGGCGGGGGTGAGGGAGACCCAGTACTTC. Amino acids: CASSLAGVRETQYF.

V and J are TRBV5-1 and TRBJ2-5; the match to TRBD2 covers 9 bases. V lost 0 bases, J lost 1 base, and 7 bases stayed unmatched. The CDR3 covers 17 residues. The germline CDR1 and CDR2 sequences are SGHRS and YFSETQ. The CDR3 loop is CASSLGQLAGFQETQYF. The CDR3, as DNA: TGCGCCAGCAGCTTGGGACAACTAGCGGGCTTCCAAGAGACCCAGTACTTC.

This clonotype turned up a few times. The chain carries TRBV7-8 and TRBJ1-2; perhaps TRBD1 as D (5 bases). The CDR3 spans 13 residues. CDR1 is SGHVS and CDR2 is FQNEAQ in the germline V gene. V was shortened by 7 bases and J by 4 bases, with 13 bases between the two germline ends. CDR3 nucleotides: TGTGCCAGCACCCCAGGTGGGGGCTATGGCTACACCTTC. Protein sequence: CASTPGGGYGYTF.

The genes are TRBV20-1 and TRBJ2-1, with 8 nucleotides matching TRBD2. Per the germline V gene, CDR1 is DFQATT and CDR2 is SNEGSKA (reference sequence). The V segment lost 4 bases and the J segment 3 bases; nucleotides outside the gene matches: 5. CDR3 length equals 14 residues. CDR3 sequence reads: CSAKLAANYNEQFF. Written as DNA, the CDR3 is TGCAGTGCTAAACTAGCGGCCAACTACAATGAGCAGTTCTTC.

V and J are TRBV7-2 and TRBJ2-2; a possible D gene is TRBD1 (6 bases). Germline loops: CDR1 SGHTA, CDR2 FQGNSA. V was trimmed by 5 bases and J by 5 bases, leaving 12 bases between them. The CDR3 loop spans 14 amino acids. The CDR3 sequence is CASSLSGVTGELFF. The CDR3 DNA reads TGTGCCAGCAGCCTATCAGGGGTTACCGGGGAGCTGTTTTTT.

The chain employs TRBV20-1 and TRBJ1-5; D is unclear. CDR3 length: 18 residues. Looked up from germline, CDR1 is DFQATT and CDR2 is SNEGSKA (reference sequence). Trimming took 3 bases from V and 1 from J, leaving 22 bases between them. As DNA, the CDR3 is TGCAGTGCTAGTCCGCCGGGCCCTCCCTGGGGAAGCAATCAGCCCCAGCATTTT. It encodes CSASPPGPPWGSNQPQHF.

The table lists this clonotype with a few counts. The rearrangement links TRBV2 to TRBJ2-1; a possible D gene is TRBD1 (5 bases). The CDR3 is 15 amino acids. Germline CDR1 and CDR2: SNHLY and FYNNEI. V gave up 6 bases and J gave up 2 bases, with 14 bases separating them. CDR3 DNA: TGTGCCAGCAGCGTCGACAGCCTGGCCTACAATGAGCAGTTCTTC. Translation gives CASSVDSLAYNEQFF.

This clonotype was found once. A read error may explain this, as a much larger clone is one base away. The missing conserved phenylalanine or tryptophan at the end of this CDR3 makes a read error likely. The genes are TRBV7-8 and TRBJ1-4, with unresolved D. Germline CDR1 SGHVS, CDR2 FQNEAQ. CDR3 length equals 13 residues. V lost 4 bases to trimming and J lost 6 bases, with 9 bases between them. Here the CDR3 reads CASSSGGYEKLFL. DNA of the CDR3: TGTGCCAGCAGCTCGGGCGGGTATGAAAAACTGTTTCTT.